This T cell receptor beta chain was identified in a study of blood T cell repertoires in COVID-19. The wider study: Italy, Spain and the United States were the sources of the convalescent and acute COVID-19 samples.

Germline-derived CDR1 and CDR2 are SGHNT and YYREEE (reference sequence). V lost 4 bases and J lost 0; bases outside the gene matches: 5. The CDR3 is 17 residues long. In the original workflow: Amplified reference gene primers provided the basis for estimating nucleated cell counts. Assay used: immunoSEQ multiplex PCR; TCRdb lists only in-frame clones, some missing. D and trimming come from the DNA, and the V and J calls and clone size come from that table. The sample records over 110,000 clones, 80% being singletons. The genes are TRBV5-4 and TRBJ2-6; 9 bases are a match to TRBD2. This clonotype was obtained from a man between 65 and 79 years old who had recovered from COVID-19. Sequencing was done on a sample of peripheral blood. CDR3 DNA sequence: TGTGCCAGCAGCGCGGGGGGGGTGAGCTCTGGGGCCAACGTCCTGACTTTC. This gives the protein CASSAGGVSSGANVLTF.